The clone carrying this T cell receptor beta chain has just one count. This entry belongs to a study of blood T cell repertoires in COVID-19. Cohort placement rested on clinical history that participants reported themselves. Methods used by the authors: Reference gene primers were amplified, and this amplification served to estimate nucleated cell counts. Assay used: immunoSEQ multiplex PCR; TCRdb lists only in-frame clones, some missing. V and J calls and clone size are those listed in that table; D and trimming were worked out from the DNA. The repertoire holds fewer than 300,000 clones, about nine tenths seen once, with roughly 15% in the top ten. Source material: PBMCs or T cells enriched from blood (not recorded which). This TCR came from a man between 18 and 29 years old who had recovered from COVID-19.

CDR3 nucleotides: TGTGCCAGCAGGAACTCAGGAAACGAGCAGTTCTTC. Its translation: CASRNSGNEQFF. This chain uses TRBV7-8 with TRBJ2-1; D ambiguous. This CDR3 has 12 residues. The V and J ends lost 6 bases and 10 bases respectively, with 13 bases between them. Germline V gives CDR1 SGHVS, CDR2 FQNEAQ.